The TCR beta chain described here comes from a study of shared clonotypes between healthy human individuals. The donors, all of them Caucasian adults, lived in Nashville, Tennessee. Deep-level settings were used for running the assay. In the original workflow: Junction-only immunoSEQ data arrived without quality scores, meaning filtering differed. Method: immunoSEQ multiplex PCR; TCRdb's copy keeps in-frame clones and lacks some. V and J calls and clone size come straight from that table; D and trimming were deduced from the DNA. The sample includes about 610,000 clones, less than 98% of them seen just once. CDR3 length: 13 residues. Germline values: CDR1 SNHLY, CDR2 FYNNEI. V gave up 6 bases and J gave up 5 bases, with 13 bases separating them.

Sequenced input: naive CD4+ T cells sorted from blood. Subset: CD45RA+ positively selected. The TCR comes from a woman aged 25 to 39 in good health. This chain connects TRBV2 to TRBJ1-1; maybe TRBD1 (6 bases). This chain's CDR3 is CASSVTGRTEAFF. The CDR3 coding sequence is TGTGCCAGCAGCGTTACAGGGAGGACTGAAGCTTTCTTT.